These 19 T cell receptor beta chains share one sample of origin, sequenced in a study of T cell responses to AZD1222 COVID-19 vaccine. TCRdb's table, derived via immunoSEQ multiplex PCR, lists solely in-frame clones and lacks some. The data contain 95,000 to 150,000 clones, around 94% of them singletons. The sample was peripheral blood, taken on day 0 of AZD1222 vaccination. These receptors all come from an adult in good health.

This chain links TRBV19 with TRBJ1-5, with D tentatively TRBD1 (6 bases). V was cut by 3 bases and J by 3 bases, with 21 bases left in between. The CDR3 contains 18 residues. Germline V CDR1 and CDR2: LNHDA, SQIVND (reference sequence). The CDR3 sequence is CASSIRGGFVVDNQPQHF. The CDR3 nucleotides read TGTGCCAGTAGTATTAGGGGGGGTTTTGTCGTTGACAATCAGCCCCAGCATTTT.

The chain carries TRBV4-2 and TRBJ2-2; D might be TRBD2 (7 bases). V was clipped by 0 bases and J by 4 bases, with 21 bases between them. From germline, CDR1 is LGHNA and CDR2 YNFKEQ. This CDR3 is 19 amino acids long. In DNA form, the CDR3 reads TGTGCCAGCAGCCAAGATATCCGAGGGGGGGCCGCGGGCACCGGGGAGCTGTTTTTT. Protein sequence: CASSQDIRGGAAGTGELFF.

V and J are TRBV7-9 and TRBJ1-4, with D uncertain. The CDR3 has 14 amino acids. Trimming pared 2 bases from V and 0 bases from J, leaving 4 bases between. CDR1 and CDR2 from the germline V gene are SEHNR and FQNEAQ (reference sequence). The CDR3 DNA follows: TGTGCCAGCAGCTTAAGGGCAACTAATGAAAAACTGTTTTTT. Translation gives CASSLRATNEKLFF.

The chain uses TRBV28 and TRBJ1-3, with TRBD1 identical over 7 bases. The CDR3 is made up of 14 amino acids. Germline V gene lookup returns CDR1 MDHEN and CDR2 SYDVKM. V shed 5 bases and J 3 bases; nucleotides not matched to a gene: 4. The CDR3 nucleotides are TGTGCCAGCAGTCCAGGGGGGGGTGGAAACACCATATATTTT. Protein product: CASSPGGGGNTIYF.

V and J are TRBV7-2 and TRBJ2-7; D perhaps matches TRBD2 (6 bases). The CDR3 runs 15 residues. The germline gives CDR1 SGHTA, CDR2 FQGNSA. Trimming stripped 1 base from V and 3 bases from J, with 13 bases between. For the CDR3, the DNA is TGTGCCAGCAGCTTAGGGACGGGACTTCACTACGAGCAGTACGTC. This gives the protein CASSLGTGLHYEQYV.

The genes are TRBV24-1 and TRBJ2-1; the match to TRBD2 covers 7 bases. This CDR3 region has 14 residues. Germline CDR1 KGHDR, CDR2 SFDVKD. The junction had 2 bases not matched to a gene; V was cut back by 3 bases and J by 4 bases. CDR3 in amino acids: CATSDPGGYNEQFF. CDR3 nucleotides: TGTGCCACCAGTGATCCCGGGGGGTACAATGAGCAGTTCTTC.

This rearrangement joins TRBV11-2 to TRBJ1-1; 7 bases agree with TRBD1. Germline V gene lookup returns CDR1 SGHAT and CDR2 FQNNGV. The CDR3 spans 15 residues. V dropped 5 bases and J dropped 0; count of bases not matched to a gene: 6. CDR3 residues: CASSLQQGLNTEAFF. Here the CDR3 DNA reads TGTGCCAGCAGCCTACAACAGGGGCTGAACACTGAAGCTTTCTTT.

V usage is TRBV6-6 and J usage is TRBJ1-5; no reliable D call. Trimming cost V 2 bases and J 4 bases, with 9 bases left between them. The germline gives CDR1 MNHNY, CDR2 SVGAGI (reference sequence). CDR3 size: 14 residues. The DNA for the CDR3 is TGTGCCAGCAGTTACCCGCAGGAGAATCAGCCCCAGCATTTT. Amino acid sequence: CASSYPQENQPQHF.

The rearrangement uses TRBV7-3 and TRBJ2-2; 7 bases align to TRBD1. The V and J ends lost 5 bases and 2 bases, in that order; junction bases with no gene match: 8. CDR1 SGHTA and CDR2 FQGTGA come from the germline V gene. This CDR3 contains 16 residues. CDR3 sequence (DNA): TGTGCCAGCAGCCAACGACAGGGTTTAAACACCGGGGAGCTGTTTTTT. Translating it yields CASSQRQGLNTGELFF.

The CDR3 reads CSAPDSRGAFF. CDR3 in DNA: TGCAGTGCCCCGGACTCCCGTGGAGCTTTCTTT. The rearrangement joins TRBV20-1 to TRBJ1-1, with unresolved D. CDR1 is DFQATT, CDR2 SNEGSKA, per germline (reference sequence). V was cut by 6 bases and J by 10 bases, with 15 bases left in between. This CDR3 is 11 amino acids long.

This chain's CDR3 is CASRGQGAQPQHF. CDR3 DNA: TGTGCCAGCAGGGGACAGGGGGCCCAGCCCCAGCATTTT. This chain connects TRBV27 to TRBJ1-5; TRBD1 matches 12 bases. CDR1 is MNHEY, CDR2 SMNVEV, per germline (reference sequence). There are 13 residues in the CDR3. V lost 6 bases and J lost 7; bases outside the gene matches: 1.

V and J are TRBV7-3 and TRBJ1-1, with TRBD1 matching 7 bases. CDR1 and CDR2 (germline): SGHTA, FQGTGA. The CDR3 is 14 amino acids. The ends lost 0 bases at V and 5 bases at J; junction bases unmatched: 3. CDR3 sequence: CASSLTGGWTEAFF. The CDR3 DNA sequence: TGTGCCAGCAGCTTAACAGGGGGCTGGACTGAAGCTTTCTTT.

This chain connects TRBV3-1 (or the pseudogene TRBV3-2) to TRBJ1-1; D is uncertain. CDR1 is LGHDT and CDR2 is YNNKEL in the germline V gene (reference sequence). V lost 4 bases, J lost 1 base, and 7 bases lay in between. This CDR3 region has 13 residues. CDR3 loop: CASSLEENTEAFF. The CDR3 bases are TGTGCCAGCAGCCTGGAAGAGAACACTGAAGCTTTCTTT.

The V gene is TRBV3-1 (or the pseudogene TRBV3-2), the J gene TRBJ1-2; D is ambiguous. CDR3 length: 14 residues. V lost 0 bases and J 2 bases, leaving 7 bases between the germline ends. Germline V gives CDR1 LGHDT, CDR2 YNNKEL (reference sequence). The CDR3 bases are TGTGCCAGCAGCCAAGAGTCCGTAAACTATGGCTACACCTTC. This sequence encodes CASSQESVNYGYTF.

This chain connects TRBV9 to TRBJ1-5; 7 bases align to TRBD1. There are 16 residues in the CDR3. Germline V gene sequence: CDR1 SGDLS, CDR2 YYNGEE. V gave up 4 bases and J gave up 5 bases; unmatched junction bases: 12. The CDR3 DNA is TGTGCCAGCAGCCCCCGTGGTCTGACAGGGTATCAGCCCCAGCATTTT. Translating gives CASSPRGLTGYQPQHF.

The chain employs TRBV18 and TRBJ1-2; 10 nucleotides agree with TRBD1. CDR1 and CDR2 (germline): KGHSH, LQKENI. This CDR3 comprises 15 residues. Trimming removed 4 bases from V and 4 bases from J; junction bases left unmatched: 6. This chain's CDR3 is CASSLSGQGTYGYTF. CDR3 sequence (DNA): TGTGCCAGCTCACTCTCGGGACAGGGGACCTATGGCTACACCTTC.

The rearrangement uses TRBV10-2 and TRBJ1-6, with 11 positions matching TRBD1. The CDR3 sequence is 15 residues long. Germline V gene data show CDR1 as WSHSY and CDR2 as SAAADI. The J segment lost 10 bases and the V segment lost 3 bases, leaving 5 bases of the junction unmatched. The CDR3, as DNA: TGCGCCAGCAGTGAAACGGGACAGGGGGAATCACCCCTCCACTTT. Encoded protein: CASSETGQGESPLHF.

This chain links TRBV14 with TRBJ1-2; D is unclear. This CDR3 comprises 12 residues. V was clipped by 10 bases and J by 6 bases, with 15 bases between them. Per the germline V gene, CDR1 is SGHDN and CDR2 is FVKESK. Written as DNA, the CDR3 is TGTGCCATCGTGAAGGGAGGGAATGGCTACACCTTC. Translated: CAIVKGGNGYTF.

The V call is TRBV5-4, the J call TRBJ2-7, with 8 bases aligning to TRBD1. Germline CDR1 reads SGHNT; CDR2 reads YYREEE (reference sequence). The CDR3 is made up of 14 amino acids. V was clipped by 3 bases and J by 2 bases; unmatched bases: 4. The CDR3 coding sequence is TGTGCCAGCAGCTCCGGACAGGGTCCCTACGAGCAGTACTTC. Amino acids: CASSSGQGPYEQYF.